This T cell receptor beta chain derives from a study of CXCR3-negative and CXCR3-positive naive CD8 T cells (dated by TCRdb to the late 2010s). Notes on the research overall: In total, approximately 130 million TRB reads were obtained, or roughly 1.5 +/- 0.3 million reads per library. Data from ten or so donors, pooled across two independent experiments, went into the diversity and physicochemical repertoire analyses. The TRBV-TRBJ cluster analysis covered naive subsets from five or six donors and memory cells from 3 donors.

On this clonotype itself: Its antigen has not been determined.

CDR1 and CDR2, per the germline V gene, are KGHSH and LQKENI. Spanning cysteine to phenylalanine, the CDR3 consists of 15 amino acids. Only the protein is on record. For each CD8+ T cell subset, flow sorting was done in triplicate, and roughly 310,000 cells per subset went directly into RLT lysis buffer. To keep memory contaminants out, a stringent definition of naive CD8+ T cells was applied: CD45RO-CCR7+CD27+CD95-. Standard density gradient centrifugation was used to isolate peripheral blood mononuclear cells from buffy coats. A FACSAria III was used to flow-sort naive CD8+ T cells into CXCR3-negative and CXCR3-positive populations. An RNeasy Mini Kit was used to extract total RNA from the sorted cells. Overall study outcomes, separate from this receptor: Compared with CXCR3-negative naive cells, CXCR3-positive naive cells had TRB CDR3s with higher hydrophobicity (lower Kidera factor 4), lower energy, and higher strength and volume indices. Comparably high repertoire diversity was found in both naive subsets, whereas much lower repertoire diversity was found in memory CD8+ T cells. CXCR3 expression partially decreased after cryopreservation, so most assays used freshly isolated PBMCs. Because surface CD5, which has been linked to self-reactivity in mice, was comparable between naive subsets, TCR interaction strength was also inferred from TRB CDR3 physicochemical properties. TRBV-TRBJ usage was similar between naive CXCR3-negative and CXCR3-positive cells from the same donor, while memory cells showed distinct patterns.

Sequencing instrument: NextSeq 550. The Human TCR Profiling Kit (MiLaboratory) was used to make UMI-labeled 5' RACE TRB cDNA libraries. The full amount of extracted RNA was used for cDNA synthesis, and the full amount of resulting cDNA was used for PCR amplification. The libraries were made side by side, with each library going through the same number of PCR cycles. Per the original workflow: With a minimum of two reads required per UMI, MIGEC and MiXCR pulled out about 50,000 +/- 10,000 unique UMI-labeled TRB cDNA molecules from each library. An average of approximately 40,000 +/- 10,000 functional in-frame TRB CDR3 nucleotide clonotypes without stop codons was found per library. After downsampling to 5000 UMI-labeled TRB molecules per sample, diversity metrics such as normalized Shannon-Wiener and Chao1 were calculated in VDJtools. VDJtools was used to calculate clonotype-size-weighted physicochemical properties of the central five CDR3 residues, namely interaction energy, strength, volume and Kidera factor 4. TCRdb reprocessed the reads and lists each CDR3 protein sequence as a single entry, with no DNA. TCRdb's processing, not the study's, gives the V and J calls here. The sample table on file contains roughly 45,000 distinct CDR3 sequences. Around 2.5% of the sample belongs to the ten largest clones.

This TCR derives from a human donor in good health. Some clones in this sample may be carry-over from other donors' samples. Specimen: naive CXCR3- CD8+ T cells from blood. Taken with the paper, the label for cell subset or site translates to: CD45RO-CCR7+CD27+CD95- naive CD8+ T cells lacking CXCR3 (TNR3-). In this chain, TRBV18 is recombined with TRBJ2-7. The CDR3 sequence is CASSPFEGSSYEQYF.